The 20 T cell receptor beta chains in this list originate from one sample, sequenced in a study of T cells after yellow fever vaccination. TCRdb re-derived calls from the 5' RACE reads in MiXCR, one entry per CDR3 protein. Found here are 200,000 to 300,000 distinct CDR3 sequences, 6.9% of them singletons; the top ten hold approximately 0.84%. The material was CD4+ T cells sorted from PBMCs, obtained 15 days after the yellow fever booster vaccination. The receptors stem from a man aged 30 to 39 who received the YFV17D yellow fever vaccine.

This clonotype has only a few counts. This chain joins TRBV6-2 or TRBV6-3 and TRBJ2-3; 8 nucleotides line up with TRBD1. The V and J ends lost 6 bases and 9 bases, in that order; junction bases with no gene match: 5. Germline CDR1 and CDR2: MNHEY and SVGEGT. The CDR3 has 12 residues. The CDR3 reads CASSANRGTQYF. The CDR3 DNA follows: TGTGCCAGCAGCGCTAACAGGGGGACGCAGTATTTT.

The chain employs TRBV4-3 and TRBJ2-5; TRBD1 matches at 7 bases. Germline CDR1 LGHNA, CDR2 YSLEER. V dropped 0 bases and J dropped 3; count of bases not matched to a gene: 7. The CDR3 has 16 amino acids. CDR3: CASSQENPTGKETQYF. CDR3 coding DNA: TGCGCCAGCAGCCAAGAAAACCCGACAGGGAAAGAGACCCAGTACTTC.

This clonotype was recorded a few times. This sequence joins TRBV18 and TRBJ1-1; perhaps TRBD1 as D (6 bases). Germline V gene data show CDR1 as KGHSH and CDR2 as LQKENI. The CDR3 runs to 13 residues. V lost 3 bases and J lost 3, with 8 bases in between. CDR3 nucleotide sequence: TGTGCCAGCTCACCTGACAGGCACACTGAAGCTTTCTTT. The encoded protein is CASSPDRHTEAFF.

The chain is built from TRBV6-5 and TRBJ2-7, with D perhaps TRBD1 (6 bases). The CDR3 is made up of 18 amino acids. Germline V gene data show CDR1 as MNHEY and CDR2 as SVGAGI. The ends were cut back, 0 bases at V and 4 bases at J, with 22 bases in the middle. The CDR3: CASSYSSRYGGLLYEQYF. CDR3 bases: TGTGCCAGCAGTTACTCTAGTCGGTATGGGGGCTTACTTTACGAGCAGTACTTC.

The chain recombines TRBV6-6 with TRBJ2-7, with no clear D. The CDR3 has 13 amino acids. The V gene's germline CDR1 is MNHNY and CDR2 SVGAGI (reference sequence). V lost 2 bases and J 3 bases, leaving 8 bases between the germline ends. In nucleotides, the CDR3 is TGTGCCAGCAGTTACGGGCTCTACTACGAGCAGTACTTC. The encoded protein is CASSYGLYYEQYF.

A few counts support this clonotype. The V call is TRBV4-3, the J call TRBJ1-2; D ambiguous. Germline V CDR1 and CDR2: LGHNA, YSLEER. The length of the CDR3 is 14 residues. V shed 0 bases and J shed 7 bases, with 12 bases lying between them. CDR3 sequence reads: CASSQDRGGSGYTF. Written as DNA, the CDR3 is TGCGCCAGCAGCCAAGATCGGGGAGGCTCTGGCTACACCTTC.

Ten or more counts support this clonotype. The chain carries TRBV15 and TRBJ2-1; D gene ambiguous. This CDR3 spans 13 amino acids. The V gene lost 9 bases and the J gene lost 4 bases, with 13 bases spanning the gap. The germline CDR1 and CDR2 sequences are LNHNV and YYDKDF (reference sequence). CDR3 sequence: CATGLAPYNEQFF. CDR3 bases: TGTGCCACTGGGCTTGCACCATACAATGAGCAGTTCTTC.

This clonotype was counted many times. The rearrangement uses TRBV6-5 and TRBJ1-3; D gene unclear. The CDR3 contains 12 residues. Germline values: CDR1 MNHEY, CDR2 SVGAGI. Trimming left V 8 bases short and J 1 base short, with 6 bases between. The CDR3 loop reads CASWESGNTIYF. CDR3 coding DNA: TGTGCCAGCTGGGAATCTGGAAACACCATATATTTT.

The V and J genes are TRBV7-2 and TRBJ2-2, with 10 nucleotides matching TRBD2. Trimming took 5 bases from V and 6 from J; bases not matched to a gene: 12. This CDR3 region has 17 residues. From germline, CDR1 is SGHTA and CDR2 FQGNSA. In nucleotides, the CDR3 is TGTGCCAGCAGCGACCCGGGAGCGGGAGGGCTTTCCGGGGAGCTGTTTTTT. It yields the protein CASSDPGAGGLSGELFF.

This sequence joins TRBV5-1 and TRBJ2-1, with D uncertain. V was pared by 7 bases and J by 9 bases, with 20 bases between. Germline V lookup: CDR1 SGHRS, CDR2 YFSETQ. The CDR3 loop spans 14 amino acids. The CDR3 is CASDSSIPPFEQFF. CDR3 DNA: TGCGCCAGCGACTCCTCAATACCTCCATTTGAGCAGTTCTTC. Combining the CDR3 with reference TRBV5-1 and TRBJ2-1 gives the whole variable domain KAGVTQTPRYLIKTRGQQVTLSCSPISGHRSVSWYQQTPGQGLQFLFEYFSETQRNKGNFPGRFSGRQFSNSRSEMNVSTLELGDSALYLCASDSSIPPFEQFFGPGTRLTVL.

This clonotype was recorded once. The CDR3 reads CASSPEGNTQYF. DNA for the CDR3: TGTGCCAGCAGCCCCGAGGGCAATACGCAGTATTTT. J is TRBJ2-3 and V is TRBV3-1; D may be TRBD2 (5 bases). This CDR3 contains 12 residues. Germline CDR1 reads LGHDT; CDR2 reads YNNKEL (reference sequence). V lost 4 bases to trimming and J lost 7 bases, with 9 bases between them.

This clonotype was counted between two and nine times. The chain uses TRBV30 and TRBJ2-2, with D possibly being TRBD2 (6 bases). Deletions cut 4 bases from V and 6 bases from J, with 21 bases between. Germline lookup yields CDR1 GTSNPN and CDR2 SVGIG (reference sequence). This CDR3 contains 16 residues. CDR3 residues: CAWTTGLSGAAGELFF. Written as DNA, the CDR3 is TGTGCCTGGACGACGGGACTTTCCGGGGCCGCCGGGGAGCTGTTTTTT. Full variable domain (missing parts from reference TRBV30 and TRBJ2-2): SQTIHQWPATLVQPVGSPLSLECTVEGTSNPNLYWYRQAAGRGLQLLFYSVGIGQISSEVPQNLSASRPQDRQFILSSKKLLLSDSGFYLCAWTTGLSGAAGELFFGEGSRLTVL.

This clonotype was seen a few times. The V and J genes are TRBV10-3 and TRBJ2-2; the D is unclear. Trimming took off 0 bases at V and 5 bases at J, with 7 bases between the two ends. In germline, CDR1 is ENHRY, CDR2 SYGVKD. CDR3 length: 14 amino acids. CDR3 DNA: TGTGCCATCAGTGAGTCGACAAGTACCGGGGAGCTGTTTTTT. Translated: CAISESTSTGELFF.

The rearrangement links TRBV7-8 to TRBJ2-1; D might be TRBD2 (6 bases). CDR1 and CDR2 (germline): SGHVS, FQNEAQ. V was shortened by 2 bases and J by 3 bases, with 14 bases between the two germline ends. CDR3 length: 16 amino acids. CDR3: CASSLWVAGNYNEQFF. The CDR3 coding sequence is TGTGCCAGCAGCTTATGGGTTGCGGGGAACTACAATGAGCAGTTCTTC.

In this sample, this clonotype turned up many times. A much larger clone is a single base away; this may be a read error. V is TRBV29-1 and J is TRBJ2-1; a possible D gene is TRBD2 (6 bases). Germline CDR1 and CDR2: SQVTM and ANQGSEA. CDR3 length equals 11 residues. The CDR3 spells CSAAGYNEQFF. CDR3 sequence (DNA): TGCAGTGCAGCGGGTTACAATGAGCAGTTCTTC.

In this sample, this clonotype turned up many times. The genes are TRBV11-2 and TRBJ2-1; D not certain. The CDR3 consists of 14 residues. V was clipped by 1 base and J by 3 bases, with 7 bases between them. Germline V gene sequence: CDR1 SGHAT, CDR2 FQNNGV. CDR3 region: CASSLVGNYNEQFF. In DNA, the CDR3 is TGTGCCAGCAGCTTAGTTGGTAACTACAATGAGCAGTTCTTC.

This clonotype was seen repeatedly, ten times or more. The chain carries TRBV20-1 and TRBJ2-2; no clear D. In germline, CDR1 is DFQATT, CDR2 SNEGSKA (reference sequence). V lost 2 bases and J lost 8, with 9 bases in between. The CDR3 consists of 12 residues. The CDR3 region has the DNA TGCAGTGCTAGACGTCTCGCAGGGGAGCTGTTTTTT. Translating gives CSARRLAGELFF.

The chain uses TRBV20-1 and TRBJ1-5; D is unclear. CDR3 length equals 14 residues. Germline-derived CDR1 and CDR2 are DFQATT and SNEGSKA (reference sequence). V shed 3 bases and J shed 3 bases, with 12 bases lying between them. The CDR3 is CSARPRGDNQPQHF. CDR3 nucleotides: TGCAGTGCTAGGCCGAGAGGAGACAATCAGCCCCAGCATTTT.

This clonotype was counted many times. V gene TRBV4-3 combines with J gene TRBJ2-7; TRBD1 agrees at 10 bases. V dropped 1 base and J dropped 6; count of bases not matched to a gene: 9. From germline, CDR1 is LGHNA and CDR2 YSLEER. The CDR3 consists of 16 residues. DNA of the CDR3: TGCGCCAGCAGCCAAGTTATCGGGACAGGGGCCAGCGAGCAGTACTTC. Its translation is CASSQVIGTGASEQYF.

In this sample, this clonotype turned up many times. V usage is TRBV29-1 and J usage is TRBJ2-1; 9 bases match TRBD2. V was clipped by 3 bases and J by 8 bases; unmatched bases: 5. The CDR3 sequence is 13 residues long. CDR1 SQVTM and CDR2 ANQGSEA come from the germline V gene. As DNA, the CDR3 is TGCAGCGTTGACGCGGGAGGGGGCGATGAGCAGTTCTTC. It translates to CSVDAGGGDEQFF.